The 18 T cell receptor beta chains in this list originate from one sample, sequenced in a study of cytomegalovirus exposure and HLA in healthy donors. A multiplex PCR was run with 60 Vbeta primers and 13 Jbeta primers. Sequencing was performed with immunoSEQ multiplex PCR; in TCRdb, only in-frame clones are kept and a portion is missing. The sample contains roughly 190,000 clones, about 87% of which appear only once. The sequenced sample was PBMCs. Source of these receptors: a man aged 25-45 years in good health and CMV-seronegative.

CDR3: CASSTSGIGNTIYF. The CDR3 region has the DNA TGTGCCAGCAGTACCTCAGGGATAGGAAACACCATATATTTT. The genes are TRBV27 and TRBJ1-3, with a possible D match to TRBD1 (5 bases). The CDR3 extends over 14 amino acids. Trimming took 5 bases from V and 4 from J, leaving 12 bases between them. CDR1 MNHEY and CDR2 SMNVEV come from the germline V gene (reference sequence).

The rearrangement uses TRBV4-3 and TRBJ2-6, with 7 bases matching TRBD1. There are 16 residues in the CDR3. CDR1 LGHNA and CDR2 YSLEER come from the germline V gene. V was clipped by 5 bases and J by 0 bases; unmatched bases: 4. CDR3: CASSKSGGSGANVLTF. The CDR3 DNA reads as TGCGCCAGCAGCAAGTCAGGGGGCTCTGGGGCCAACGTCCTGACTTTC.

The V call is TRBV6-6, the J call TRBJ2-7; no clear D. Germline lookup yields CDR1 MNHNY and CDR2 SVGAGI (reference sequence). V was shortened by 0 bases and J by 6 bases, with 3 bases between the two germline ends. CDR3 length: 11 amino acids. CDR3 residues: CASSYSSEQYF. Here the CDR3 DNA reads TGTGCCAGCAGTTACTCGAGCGAGCAGTACTTC.

Only a few counts were recorded for this clone. The rearrangement joins TRBV6-5 to TRBJ2-7; TRBD1 matches at 7 bases. V trimming: 6 bases; J trimming: 6 bases; junction bases outside the gene matches: 14. CDR3 size: 15 residues. CDR1 and CDR2 from the germline V gene are MNHEY and SVGAGI. The CDR3 DNA reads as TGTGCCAGCAGCCGTACCCGACAGGGACAAGGCGAGCAGTACTTC. Protein sequence: CASSRTRQGQGEQYF.

This chain joins TRBV7-2 and TRBJ1-1, with D unresolved. The CDR3 length is 14 residues. V was clipped by 5 bases and J by 4 bases, with 14 bases between them. Per the germline V gene, CDR1 is SGHTA and CDR2 is FQGNSA. CDR3 sequence: CASSQERDSTEAFF. The CDR3 DNA follows: TGTGCCAGCAGCCAAGAGAGGGATAGCACTGAAGCTTTCTTT.

The J gene is TRBJ2-3, the V gene TRBV5-1; 8 positions match TRBD1. This CDR3 comprises 16 residues. Germline-derived CDR1 and CDR2 are SGHRS and YFSETQ. V dropped 2 bases and J dropped 8; count of bases not matched to a gene: 13. In DNA, the CDR3 is TGCGCCAGCAGCTTCACCGCCGGGACAGGTGTGGGTACGCAGTATTTT. It translates to CASSFTAGTGVGTQYF.

The V and J genes are TRBV19 and TRBJ1-6, with D tentatively TRBD1 (6 bases). Germline lookup yields CDR1 LNHDA and CDR2 SQIVND (reference sequence). This CDR3 region has 15 residues. V was shortened by 5 bases and J by 7 bases, with 15 bases between the two germline ends. The CDR3 region has the DNA TGTGCCAGTAGTGTCAGACAGGACGGAAATTCACCCCTCCACTTT. Amino acids: CASSVRQDGNSPLHF.

This clone was observed a single time. The CDR3 DNA sequence: TGTGCCAGCAGCTCCCCGGGGGGGTCCTACAATGAGCAGTTCTTC. Translating it yields CASSSPGGSYNEQFF. V is TRBV7-9 and J is TRBJ2-1, with 8 bases fitting TRBD2. The germline V gene encodes CDR1 SEHNR and CDR2 FQNEAQ (reference sequence). This CDR3 contains 15 residues. Trimming took 4 bases from V and 1 from J; bases not matched to a gene: 3.

The chain combines TRBV7-6 with TRBJ2-3; 8 bases fit TRBD2. There are 14 residues in the CDR3. The V segment lost 5 bases and the J segment 5 bases; nucleotides outside the gene matches: 6. CDR1 is SGHVS, CDR2 FNYEAQ, per germline. CDR3 region: CASSRGGKIDTQYF. Written as DNA, the CDR3 is TGTGCCAGCAGCCGCGGGGGGAAAATAGATACGCAGTATTTT.

The V and J genes are TRBV7-2 and TRBJ1-5, with D uncertain. V dropped 5 bases and J dropped 5 bases, with 13 bases sitting between them. Germline-derived CDR1 and CDR2 are SGHTA and FQGNSA. The CDR3 is 14 residues long. CDR3 bases: TGTGCCAGCAGCCCGGCAGGTCGCTATCAGCCCCAGCATTTT. Protein: CASSPAGRYQPQHF.

V usage is TRBV7-9 and J usage is TRBJ1-2; perhaps TRBD1 as D (5 bases). Trimming removed 0 bases at V and 4 bases at J, with 12 bases between. The germline CDR1 and CDR2 sequences are SEHNR and FQNEAQ (reference sequence). The CDR3 is 15 residues long. CDR3 loop: CASSLAKAGSYGYTF. Here the CDR3 DNA reads TGTGCCAGCAGCTTAGCGAAGGCAGGGTCCTATGGCTACACCTTC.

V gene TRBV4-2 combines with J gene TRBJ2-1; TRBD2 is a possible D gene (7 bases). Trimming took off 1 base at V and 0 bases at J, with 22 bases between the two ends. The CDR3 length is 20 residues. Looked up from germline, CDR1 is LGHNA and CDR2 is YNFKEQ. In DNA form, the CDR3 reads TGTGCCAGCAGCCAAGGAAGGGGAGGGGGGCCCCGGGACTCCTACAATGAGCAGTTCTTC. The encoded protein is CASSQGRGGGPRDSYNEQFF.

The chain carries TRBV4-1 and TRBJ2-3; no clear D. CDR1 and CDR2 from the germline V gene are MGHRA and YSYEKL. The CDR3 loop spans 15 amino acids. Trimming took off 5 bases at V and 3 bases at J, with 15 bases between the two ends. CDR3 residues: CASSSLEDGTDTQYF. Written as DNA, the CDR3 is TGCGCCAGCAGCTCCCTAGAAGATGGAACAGATACGCAGTATTTT.

V usage is TRBV28 and J usage is TRBJ2-5, with 7 bases aligning to TRBD2. From germline, CDR1 is MDHEN and CDR2 SYDVKM. V gave up 10 bases and J gave up 8 bases; unmatched junction bases: 19. The CDR3 is 15 amino acids. CDR3 bases: TGTGCCACCTCGGGGTACGGGACTAAATTCTTAACCCAGTACTTC. Translating gives CATSGYGTKFLTQYF.

V usage is TRBV7-2 and J usage is TRBJ1-3; D gene uncertain. Germline V gene lookup returns CDR1 SGHTA and CDR2 FQGNSA. V lost 6 bases to trimming and J lost 2 bases, with 8 bases between them. The length of the CDR3 is 13 residues. This chain's CDR3 is CASRRLTGNTIYF. The CDR3, as DNA: TGTGCCAGCAGGCGACTGACTGGAAACACCATATATTTT.

In the case of this clone: An end of the junction does not agree with germline; a read error may underlie this. CDR3 loop: CSSSQDRGYNSPLHF. CDR3 nucleotides: TGTTCCAGCAGCCAAGACAGGGGCTATAATTCACCCCTCCACTTT. The chain recombines TRBV7-9 with TRBJ1-6, with 8 nucleotides matching TRBD1. The CDR3 covers 15 residues. CDR1 and CDR2 from the germline V gene are SEHNR and FQNEAQ (reference sequence). Supplemented by reference TRBV7-9 and TRBJ1-6, the full variable domain reads DTGVSQNPRHKITKRGQNVTFRCDPISEHNRLYWYRQTLGQGPEFLTYFQNEAQLEKSRLLSDRFSAERPKGSFSTLEIQRTEQGDSAMYLCSSSQDRGYNSPLHFGNGTRLTVT.

V usage is TRBV4-1 and J usage is TRBJ2-1; TRBD2 matches 11 bases. The CDR3 extends over 17 amino acids. Trimming cost V 4 bases and J 8 bases; bases outside gene matches: 13. Germline CDR1 MGHRA, CDR2 YSYEKL. CDR3 in amino acids: CASSRALSGRAGDEQFF. The DNA of the CDR3 is TGCGCCAGCAGCCGGGCCCTTAGCGGGAGGGCCGGCGATGAGCAGTTCTTC.

The rearrangement uses TRBV5-4 and TRBJ2-1; weak D call: TRBD1 (5 bases). Trimming removed 3 bases from V and 4 bases from J, with 8 bases in between. CDR3 length equals 13 residues. CDR1 and CDR2 (germline): SGHNT, YYREEE (reference sequence). The CDR3 here is CASSSQGYNEQFF. The CDR3 coding sequence is TGTGCCAGCAGCTCGCAGGGTTACAATGAGCAGTTCTTC.